The clone carrying this T cell receptor beta chain was counted ten times or more. V lost 4 bases, J lost 3 bases, and 9 bases lay in between. The CDR3 is 14 residues long. Germline CDR1 is SGHTA and CDR2 is FQGNSA. Each TRB amplification used about 230-550 ng of genomic DNA from blood. This entry is derived from a study of T and B cells in COVID-19 patients. Looking at the study overall: COVID-19 patients gave peripheral blood either during active infection or after recovery.

BIOMED2 TRB-A/B primer pools were used in multiplex TRB PCR. TCRdb re-called the multiplex PCR reads through MiXCR, storing one row per CDR3 protein. The data hold more than 4,000 distinct CDR3 sequences, with 21% observed a single time. This clonotype was sampled from a human donor with active COVID-19. The material sequenced was blood. The chain has TRBV7-2 and TRBJ1-4, with D unresolved. CDR3 amino acids: CASSWREANEKLFF. As DNA, the CDR3 is TGTGCCAGCAGCTGGAGGGAAGCTAATGAAAAACTGTTTTTT.